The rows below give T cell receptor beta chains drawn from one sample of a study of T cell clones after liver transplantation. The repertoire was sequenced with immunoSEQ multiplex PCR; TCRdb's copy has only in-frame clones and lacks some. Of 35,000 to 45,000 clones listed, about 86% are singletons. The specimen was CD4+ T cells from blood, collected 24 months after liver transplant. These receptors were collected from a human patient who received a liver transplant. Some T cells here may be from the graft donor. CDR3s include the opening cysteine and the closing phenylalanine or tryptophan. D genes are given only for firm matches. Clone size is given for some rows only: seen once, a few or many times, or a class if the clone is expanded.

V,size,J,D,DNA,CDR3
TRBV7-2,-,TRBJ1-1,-,TGTGCCAGCATCCGTTCGGGCACTGAAGCTTTCTTT,CASIRSGTEAFF
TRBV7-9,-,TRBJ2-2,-,TGTGCCAGCAGCTTTCCAGGGAACGCGAACACCGGGGAGCTGTTTTTT,CASSFPGNANTGELFF
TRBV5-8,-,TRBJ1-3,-,TGTGCCAGCAGTTTGGACAGAAGAAACACCATATATTTT,CASSLDRRNTIYF
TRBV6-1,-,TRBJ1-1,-,TGTGCCAGCAGGGTCCAGGGTAACACTGAAGCTTTCTTT,CASRVQGNTEAFF
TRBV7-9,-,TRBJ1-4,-,TGTGCCAGCAGCGCCCAAGGTTTTACTAATGAAAAACTGTTTTTT,CASSAQGFTNEKLFF
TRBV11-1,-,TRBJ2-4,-,TGTGCCAGCAGCTTAGACAGGGTGGCAGACATTCAGTACTTC,CASSLDRVADIQYF
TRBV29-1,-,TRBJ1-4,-,TGCAGCGTTGAAAGTGGTGAAAAACTGTTTTTT,CSVESGEKLFF
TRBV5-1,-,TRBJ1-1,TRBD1,TGCGCCAGCAGCTTGGGGACAGGGAACACTGAAGCTTTCTTT,CASSLGTGNTEAFF
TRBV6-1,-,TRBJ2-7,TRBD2,TGTGCCAGCAGTGATGGGGGAGGGCCCGACGAGCAGTACTTC,CASSDGGGPDEQYF
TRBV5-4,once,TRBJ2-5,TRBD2,TGTGCCAGCAGCGCTAGCGGGGGCGCTCATCGAGAAGAGACCCAGTACTTC,CASSASGGAHREETQYF
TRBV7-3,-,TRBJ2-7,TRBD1,TGTGCCAGCAGCTTCGGACTGACAGGGGGCCACGAGCAGTACTTC,CASSFGLTGGHEQYF
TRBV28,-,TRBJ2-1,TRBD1,TGTGCCAGCAGAGTCCCGGGACAGGGAGCAGAGCAGTTCTTC,CASRVPGQGAEQFF
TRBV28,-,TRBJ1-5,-,TGTGCCAGCAGTTTCGGGAGCAATCAGCCCCAGCATTTT,CASSFGSNQPQHF
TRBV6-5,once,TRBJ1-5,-,TGTGCCAGCAGTTACTCTGAGAAAGATCAGCCCCAGCATTTT,CASSYSEKDQPQHF
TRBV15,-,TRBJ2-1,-,TGTGCCACTGCGGGGAGTTCCTACAATGAGCAGTTCTTC,CATAGSSYNEQFF
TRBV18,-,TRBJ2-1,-,TGTGCCAGCTCACCACGAAACAATGAGCAGTTCTTC,CASSPRNNEQFF